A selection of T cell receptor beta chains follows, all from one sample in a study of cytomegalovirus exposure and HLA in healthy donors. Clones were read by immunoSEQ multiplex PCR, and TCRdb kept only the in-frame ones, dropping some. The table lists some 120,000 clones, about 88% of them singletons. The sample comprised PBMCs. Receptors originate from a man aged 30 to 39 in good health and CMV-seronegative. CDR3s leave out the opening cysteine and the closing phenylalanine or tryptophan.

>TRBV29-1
SVEEGEAF
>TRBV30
AWSVEDTNIQY
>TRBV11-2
ASSWPDTDTQY
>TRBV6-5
ASSTGTVTDTQY
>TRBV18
ASSPLQGGDGYT
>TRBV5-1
ASSLEDRAHEQY
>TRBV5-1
ASSYAGGWTEAF
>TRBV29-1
SVEGQGASGYT
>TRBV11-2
ASSNRDTPYYGYT
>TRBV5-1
ASSLGTGGLNEKLF
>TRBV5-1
ASSLGGDQPQH
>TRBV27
ASSTRTSSYNSPLH
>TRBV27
ASSIGAGGAGANVLT
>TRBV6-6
ASSSLGLDRAYEQY
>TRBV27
ASSSADTPGKLF
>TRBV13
ASSLAVRRVRDEQY
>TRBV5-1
ASSSTGATNTEAF
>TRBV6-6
ASSFSRDAGELF
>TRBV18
ASSPPGDRVQETQY
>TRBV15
ATSREEDYGYT
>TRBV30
AWSLTGGTYEQY
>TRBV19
ASSMGGSGNQPQH
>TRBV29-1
SVDAGRDNYGYT
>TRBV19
ASSQDSGTDTQY
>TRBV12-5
ASGFGLYYEQY
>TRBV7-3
ASSLGTNFYKETQY
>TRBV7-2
ASGSASGIVDTQY
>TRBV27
ASSLRDSMNTEAF
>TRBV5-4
ASSPGGNLENTIY
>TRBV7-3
ASSQARGPDTGELF
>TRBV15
ATSFIPHTGELF